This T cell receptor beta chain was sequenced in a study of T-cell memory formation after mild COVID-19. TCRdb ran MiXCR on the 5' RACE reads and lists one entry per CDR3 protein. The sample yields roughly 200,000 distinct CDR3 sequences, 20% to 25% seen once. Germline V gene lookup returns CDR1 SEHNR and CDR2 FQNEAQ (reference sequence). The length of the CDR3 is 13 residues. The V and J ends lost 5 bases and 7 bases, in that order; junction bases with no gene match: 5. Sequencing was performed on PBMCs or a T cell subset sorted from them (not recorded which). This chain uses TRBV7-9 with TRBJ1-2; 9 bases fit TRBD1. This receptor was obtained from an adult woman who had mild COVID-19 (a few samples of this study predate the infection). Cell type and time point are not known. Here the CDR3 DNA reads TGTGCCAGCAGCCCGCCGGACAGGGGTGGCTACACCTTC. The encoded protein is CASSPPDRGGYTF.